What follows are 8 T cell receptor beta chains derived from one specimen sequenced in a study of T cells in Graves' hyperthyroidism and ophthalmopathy (dated by TCRdb to the late 2010s). The library came from multiplex PCR. TCRdb shows the sequencer as Illumina HiSeq 2000. Amplification of TCR beta CDR3 regions was carried out from RNA transcripts. A first-round RT-PCR of the TCR CDR3 used the HTBI primer set with the Qiagen OneStep RT-PCR kit. TCRdb handled the public reads itself, with Q25 trimming in fastp and clone calling in MiXCR, and kept productive beta chains. A single entry per CDR3 protein holds the most common genes and DNA from its merged rows. This sample gives some 690,000 distinct CDR3 sequences in total; 17% of them show up just once. In total, the top ten clones hold roughly a sixth of the sample. The sample consisted of blood. These receptors came from a man in his forties or fifties with Graves' hyperthyroidism.

This clonotype has a count of ten or more. The V and J genes are TRBV12-3 or TRBV12-4 and TRBJ1-5; 9 bases map to TRBD1. This CDR3 has 15 amino acids. V shed 6 bases and J 2 bases; nucleotides not matched to a gene: 5. The CDR3 DNA reads TGTGCCAGCAGAAGGACAGGGGTCGGCAATCAGCCCCAGCATTTT. This translates into CASRRTGVGNQPQHF.

This clonotype was seen repeatedly, ten times or more. The chain recombines TRBV27 with TRBJ1-4; no firm D call. The CDR3 loop spans 14 amino acids. CDR1 and CDR2 (germline): MNHEY, SMNVEV (reference sequence). The V end was cut by 2 bases, the J end by 4 bases, with 8 bases between. CDR3 region: CASSLAGLNEKLFF. The CDR3 DNA follows: TGTGCCAGCAGTTTAGCAGGCCTTAATGAAAAACTGTTTTTT.

The chain uses TRBV10-2 and TRBJ2-2; 14 positions agree with TRBD2. Germline values: CDR1 WSHSY, CDR2 SAAADI. The junction had 9 bases not matched to a gene; V was cut back by 8 bases and J by 7 bases. The CDR3 length is 16 residues. The CDR3 is CASSHSGLAGVGELFF. CDR3 DNA: TGCGCCAGCTCACATTCGGGACTAGCGGGAGTCGGGGAGCTGTTTTTT.

This clonotype was picked up many times. The gene calls are TRBV11-2 and TRBJ2-7, with D perhaps TRBD1 (6 bases). Germline loops: CDR1 SGHAT, CDR2 FQNNGV. The CDR3 is made up of 14 amino acids. Between the trimmed V and J ends, which lost 3 bases and 2 bases, there was a span of 11 bases. CDR3 DNA sequence: TGTGCCAGCAGCTTTGGACAGCGAGCCTACGAGCAGTACTTC. Its protein product is CASSFGQRAYEQYF.

The CDR3 DNA reads as TGTGCCAGCGGCGAGTACCACAGGGGCCAAGAGACCCAGTACTTC. Translated, it gives CASGEYHRGQETQYF. V gene TRBV9 combines with J gene TRBJ2-5, with 7 bases that match TRBD1. CDR3 length equals 15 residues. Trimming took 7 bases from V and 1 from J; bases not matched to a gene: 10. Germline lookup yields CDR1 SGDLS and CDR2 YYNGEE. Full variable domain (rest looked up from reference TRBV9 and TRBJ2-5): DSGVTQTPKHLITATGQRVTLRCSPRSGDLSVYWYQQSLDQGLQFLIQYYNGEERAKGNILERFSAQQFPDLHSELNLSSLELGDSALYFCASGEYHRGQETQYFGPGTRLLVL.

This clonotype was seen ten or more times. The genes are TRBV6-5 and TRBJ2-5; D tentatively reads TRBD1 or TRBD2 (5 bases each). The V gene lost 2 bases and the J gene lost 6 bases, with 13 bases spanning the gap. The CDR3 is 14 residues long. CDR1 and CDR2 from the germline V gene are MNHEY and SVGAGI. CDR3 DNA: TGTGCCAGCAGTTACACCACGGTGGGACAGACCCAGTACTTC. Amino acids: CASSYTTVGQTQYF.

The rearrangement links TRBV4-2 to TRBJ2-5; tentatively, D is TRBD1 (5 bases). Trimming removed 0 bases at V and 2 bases at J, with 13 bases between. Germline CDR1 and CDR2: LGHNA and YNFKEQ. CDR3 length equals 16 residues. CDR3 protein: CASSQDLVGLQETQYF. The CDR3, as DNA: TGTGCCAGCAGCCAAGATCTTGTGGGGCTGCAAGAGACCCAGTACTTC.

This clonotype has ten or more counts. The chain joins TRBV27 to TRBJ2-3; unclear D gene. The V and J ends lost 4 bases and 0 bases respectively, with 5 bases between them. The CDR3 is made up of 13 amino acids. Germline CDR1 is MNHEY and CDR2 is SMNVEV (reference sequence). The CDR3 reads CASSSISTDTQYF. In nucleotides, the CDR3 is TGTGCCAGCAGTTCCATTAGCACAGATACGCAGTATTTT.